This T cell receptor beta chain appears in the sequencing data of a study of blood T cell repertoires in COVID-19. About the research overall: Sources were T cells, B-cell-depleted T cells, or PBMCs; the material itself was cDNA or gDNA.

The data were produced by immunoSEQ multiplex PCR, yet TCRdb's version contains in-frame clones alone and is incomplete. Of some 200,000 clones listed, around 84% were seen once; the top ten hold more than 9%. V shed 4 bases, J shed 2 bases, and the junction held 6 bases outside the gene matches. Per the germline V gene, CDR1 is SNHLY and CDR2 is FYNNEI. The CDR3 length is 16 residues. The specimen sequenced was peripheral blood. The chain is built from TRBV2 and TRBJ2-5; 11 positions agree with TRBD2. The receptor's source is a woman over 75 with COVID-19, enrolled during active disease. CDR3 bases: TGTGCCAGCAGTGGACTAGCGGGAACAATGCAAGAGACCCAGTACTTC. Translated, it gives CASSGLAGTMQETQYF.